Sequencing of this T cell receptor beta chain was carried out in a study of sequential checkpoint blockade in melanoma. This CDR3 region has 17 residues. V was clipped by 2 bases and J by 8 bases, with 19 bases between them. Germline values: CDR1 SGHTA, CDR2 FQGTGA. Data came from immunoSEQ multiplex PCR; TCRdb stores just in-frame clones and leaves some out. The sample comprises around 12,000 clones, just over 60% of which are singletons, and under 30% rests with the top ten. Indicated treatment: randomized to nivolumab then ipilimumab (arm A) or the reverse (arm B). This rearrangement joins TRBV7-3 to TRBJ1-6; D perhaps matches TRBD1 (6 bases). The TCR was taken from a human donor with melanoma. The material sequenced was CD8+ T cells sorted from blood (inferred from file names), taken from a patient given nivolumab and ipilimumab in sequence. As DNA, the CDR3 is TGTGCCAGCAGCTTAGGCCCTCAGGGGCCGCCTGATTCACCCCTCCACTTT. It translates to CASSLGPQGPPDSPLHF.